This TCR beta chain was recovered during a study of blood T cells in healthy people across ages. Primers used in a second PCR of roughly 7 to 12 cycles were a sample-barcoded 5' primer and a J-beta primer mix. Every sample gave at least 3 million paired-end reads containing CDR3. TCRdb processed the 5' RACE reads anew with MiXCR; each CDR3 protein has one entry. The sample carries hundreds of thousands of distinct CDR3 sequences, roughly 32% recorded once. Russia was home to the donors, healthy Caucasian individuals aged roughly 6 to 100. No fewer than 5.5 micrograms of total RNA were isolated from every sample. Germline assignment: CDR1 LGHNA and CDR2 YNFKEQ. The CDR3 contains 16 residues. V lost 1 base, J lost 6 bases, and 4 bases stayed unmatched.

Specimen: blood. The V and J genes are TRBV4-2 and TRBJ1-4, with 11 bases identical to TRBD1. The TCR sequence derives from a woman of 80 years or more in good health. Here the CDR3 reads CASSQGGTGGDEKLFF. The CDR3 DNA reads TGTGCCAGCAGCCAAGGTGGGACAGGGGGGGATGAAAAACTGTTTTTT.